The rows below give T cell receptor beta chains drawn from one sample of a study of T cells in Graves' hyperthyroidism and ophthalmopathy. TCRdb re-called the multiplex PCR reads through MiXCR, storing one row per CDR3 protein. Counted here are roughly 420,000 distinct CDR3 sequences, approximately 15% occurring once; the ten biggest clones make up about 14%. The specimen sequenced was blood. The receptors derive from a woman aged 18-29 years with Graves' hyperthyroidism. The CDR3 runs from the conserved cysteine through the conserved F or W. Fields, in order: D gene, V gene, J gene, clone size, CDR3 DNA, CDR3 protein. A D gene is named only where the DNA matches it firmly. Clone size is given for some rows only: seen once, a few or many times, or a class if the clone is expanded.

>NA|TRBV11-2|TRBJ2-7|many
TGTGCCAGCAGCATGGGTCGGATATCCTACGAGCAGTACTTC
CASSMGRISYEQYF
>NA|TRBV20-1|TRBJ1-1|few
TGCAGTGCTGACGGACGAAACACTGAAGCTTTCTTT
CSADGRNTEAFF
>TRBD1|TRBV6-1|TRBJ1-5|many
TGTGCCAGCAGCCCCGGGACAGGGAAGGATAGCAATCAGCCCCAGCATTTT
CASSPGTGKDSNQPQHF
>NA|TRBV18|TRBJ2-7|many
TGTGCCAGCTCACCATTAACGACAGGCGGCTCCTACGAGCAGTACTTC
CASSPLTTGGSYEQYF
>NA|TRBV5-5|TRBJ1-2|NA
TGTGCCAGCAGCTTGGGGGCGAGGACATCTTATGGCTACACCTTC
CASSLGARTSYGYTF
>TRBD2|TRBV6-5|TRBJ2-7|few
TGTGCCAGCAGTTACTCTCTAGGAGCGGGAGAAAGGAGCGAGCAGTACTTC
CASSYSLGAGERSEQYF
>TRBD1|TRBV6-1|TRBJ1-1|NA
TGTGCCAGCAGGGTACAGGGGCACCTCGCAGCTTTCTTT
CASRVQGHLAAFF
>TRBD1|TRBV20-1|TRBJ2-1|many
TGCAGTGCTAGGGGGGGACAGGGAAGCTCCTACAATGAGCAGTTCTTC
CSARGGQGSSYNEQFF
>NA|TRBV11-2|TRBJ1-4|few
TGTGCCAGCAGCCAGGAGACTGCAACTAATGAAAAACTGTTTTTT
CASSQETATNEKLFF
>NA|TRBV12-3/TRBV12-4|TRBJ1-1|many
TGTGCCAGCAGATGGGAGGGGCGAAACACTGAAGCTTTCTTT
CASRWEGRNTEAFF
>NA|TRBV24-1|TRBJ1-1|NA
TGTGCCACCAGAAGATCAGGTTTCACTGAAGCTTTCTTT
CATRRSGFTEAFF
>TRBD2|TRBV20-1|TRBJ2-3|NA
TGCAGTGCTAGAGACCCCTTCGGACTAGACAGCACAGATACGCAGTATTTT
CSARDPFGLDSTDTQYF
>NA|TRBV4-1|TRBJ2-7|few
TGCGCCAGCAGCACTCCCCGAGGGGAAGGGCTGGAGCAGTACTTC
CASSTPRGEGLEQYF
>TRBD1|TRBV5-8|TRBJ1-1|few
TGTGCCAGCAGCTTGGGACAGGGGGGTCCTTTGAACACTGAAGCTTTCTTT
CASSLGQGGPLNTEAFF
>NA|TRBV28|TRBJ2-3|few
TGTGCCAGCAATGCGAGGGTGGTGGGCACAGATACGCAGTATTTT
CASNARVVGTDTQYF
>TRBD1|TRBV27|TRBJ2-5|many
TGTGCCAGCAGTTTAGGGACAGGGAAGTACCAAGAGACCCAGTACTTC
CASSLGTGKYQETQYF
>NA|TRBV19|TRBJ2-1|NA
TGTGCCAGTAGTTCCAACGCGGCTAGCGTTAATGAGCAGTTCTTC
CASSSNAASVNEQFF
>NA|TRBV7-9|TRBJ2-7|NA
TGTGCCAGCAGCCAACGAGGCTGCGAGCAGTACTTC
CASSQRGCEQYF
>NA|TRBV24-1|TRBJ1-2|few
TGCGATGTACACCAAATCCCACATGGCTACACCTTC
CDVHQIPHGYTF
>TRBD2|TRBV7-6|TRBJ2-1|few
TGTGCCAGCAGCTTAGCCTCATCGGGACTATCCCCAGGGGAGCAGTTCTTC
CASSLASSGLSPGEQFF
>TRBD2|TRBV6-5|TRBJ2-5|few
TGTGCCAGCAGTTACTCGACCAGCGGGGGGCAAGAGACCCAGTACTTC
CASSYSTSGGQETQYF
>TRBD1|TRBV29-1|TRBJ2-7|few
TGCAGCGTGGACAGGGGGTACGAGCAGTACTTC
CSVDRGYEQYF
>NA|TRBV28|TRBJ2-2|NA
TGTGCCAGCAGTTTATCATTCGCGGGCACCGGGGAGCTGTTTTTT
CASSLSFAGTGELFF
>NA|TRBV9|TRBJ2-3|NA
TGTGCCAGCAGCGTAGTCCTAGGAAGCACAGATACGCAGTATTTT
CASSVVLGSTDTQYF
>NA|TRBV11-2|TRBJ2-5|many
TGTGCCAGCAGCTTGGGGTTTCGAGAGACCCAGTACTTC
CASSLGFRETQYF
>NA|TRBV24-1|TRBJ1-2|many
TGTGCGATATCCACCCCTATGGACTATGGCTACACCTTC
CAISTPMDYGYTF
>TRBD1|TRBV6-1|TRBJ1-2|many
TGTGCCAGCAGTCGTGGACAGGGGGCAGGTTACTATGGCTACACCTTC
CASSRGQGAGYYGYTF
>NA|TRBV12-3/TRBV12-4|TRBJ1-1|many
TGTGCCAGCAGCCCCCGACCTGGGGACACTGAAGCTTTCTTT
CASSPRPGDTEAFF
>NA|TRBV11-1|TRBJ1-6|many
TGTGCCAGCAGCCGAGAGGGCCCGATACATGGATCACCCCTCCACTTT
CASSREGPIHGSPLHF
>NA|TRBV19|TRBJ1-5|NA
TGTGCCAGTGCGAAACGGGAGTGGAGCAATCAGCCCCAGCATTTT
CASAKREWSNQPQHF
>NA|TRBV7-9|TRBJ2-1|NA
TGTGCCAGCAGCTTGACTAATGGGGACAATGAGCAGTTCTTC
CASSLTNGDNEQFF
>NA|TRBV5-1|TRBJ1-1|many
TGCGCCAGCAATGTGAGGTGGGACACTGAAGCTTTCTTT
CASNVRWDTEAFF
>NA|TRBV27|TRBJ2-2|many
TGTGCCAGCAGTGTTGTGGCGGCGAACACCGGGGAGCTGTTTTTT
CASSVVAANTGELFF
>NA|TRBV5-1|TRBJ2-5|many
TGCGCCAGCAGCTTGGTGTCAGGGATTCAAGAGACCCAGTACTTC
CASSLVSGIQETQYF
>TRBD1|TRBV9|TRBJ2-7|few
TGTGCCAGCAGCGTAGGGGGACAGGGGAACGAGCAGTACTTC
CASSVGGQGNEQYF
>NA|TRBV29-1|TRBJ2-5|NA
TGCAGCGTTGCCGATCTAGTTGGAGAGACCCAGTACTTC
CSVADLVGETQYF
>NA|TRBV27|TRBJ1-2|many
TGTGCCAGCAGTCGCCTGGACAGTAACTATGGCTACACCTTC
CASSRLDSNYGYTF
>NA|TRBV10-3|TRBJ1-4|NA
TGTGCCATCAGTGTCCCCGACAGCGGAAGGGAAAAACTGTTTTTT
CAISVPDSGREKLFF
>NA|TRBV7-9|TRBJ1-2|few
TGTGCCAGCCACCTAACCGGCTATGGCTACACCTTC
CASHLTGYGYTF
>NA|TRBV5-1|TRBJ1-2|NA
TGCGCCAGCAGCTTGGGGCCCTTAGGCAGCCCATACCTTTCTAACTATGGCTACACCTTC
CASSLGPLGSPYLSNYGYTF
>NA|TRBV4-1|TRBJ1-1|NA
TGCGCCAGCAGCCAATCGCAGGGTGGCACTGAAGCTTTCTTT
CASSQSQGGTEAFF
>NA|TRBV6-1|TRBJ1-2|NA
TGTGCCAGCTCACCACTTAGGGACTATGGCTACACCTTC
CASSPLRDYGYTF
>TRBD1|TRBV7-2|TRBJ2-5|many
TGTGCCGGATCTTTGAGACAGGGAGAGACCCAGTACTTC
CAGSLRQGETQYF
>NA|TRBV3-1|TRBJ1-5|few
TGTGCCAGCAGCCAAGATCGGCGGGGGCTTACCACAGGCAATCAGCCCCAGCATTTT
CASSQDRRGLTTGNQPQHF
>NA|TRBV18|TRBJ1-1|many
TGTGCCAGCTCAGGAAGTGTTGAAGCTTTCTTT
CASSGSVEAFF
>TRBD1|TRBV5-6|TRBJ1-2|many
TGTGCCAGCAGCTTAGAACCCGGGACAGGTGGCTACACCTTC
CASSLEPGTGGYTF
>TRBD2|TRBV4-3|TRBJ2-5|few
TGCGCCAGCAGCCAAGCGGTAGCGGGGGGGCAAGAGACCCAGTACTTC
CASSQAVAGGQETQYF
>NA|TRBV5-1|TRBJ2-5|NA
TGCGCCAGTAAAAGACAAGAGACCCAGTACTTC
CASKRQETQYF
>TRBD1|TRBV7-2|TRBJ1-2|many
TGTGCCAGCAGCTTAGAAAGGACAGGGACATATGGCTACACCTTC
CASSLERTGTYGYTF
>NA|TRBV5-1|TRBJ1-1|many
TGCGCCAGCAGCTTTCGCGCCAGATACACTGAAGCTTTCTTT
CASSFRARYTEAFF
>TRBD2|TRBV18|TRBJ2-1|many
TGTGCCAGCTCACCGTTAGGTAGCGGGAGCTACAATGAGCAGTTCTTC
CASSPLGSGSYNEQFF
>NA|TRBV12-3/TRBV12-4|TRBJ1-1|many
TGTGCCAGCAGACCCGGACCCTCTTCGGCCACTGAAGCTTTCTTT
CASRPGPSSATEAFF
>TRBD1|TRBV7-9|TRBJ1-6|NA
TGTGCCAGCAGTAGGGGACAGGGTGGTGGATCACCCCTCCACTTT
CASSRGQGGGSPLHF
>NA|TRBV11-2|TRBJ2-5|many
TGTGCCAGCAGCTTAACCCGGCCAGGCCCCCAAGAGACCCAGTACTTC
CASSLTRPGPQETQYF
>NA|TRBV3-1|TRBJ1-1|medium-sized
TGTGCCAGCAGCCAAGGACAGTCCGTGAACACTGAAGCTTTCTTT
CASSQGQSVNTEAFF
>NA|TRBV11-2|TRBJ1-1|many
TGTGCCAGCAGCTTAAGTCTGGGGCGTAGATCTGAAGCTTTCTTT
CASSLSLGRRSEAFF
>TRBD2|TRBV11-3|TRBJ2-7|many
TGTGCCAGCGCAAGACACCCAGGGACTAGCGGGTTCGCCTACGAGCAGTACTTC
CASARHPGTSGFAYEQYF
>NA|TRBV7-9|TRBJ1-2|few
TGTGCCAGCAGCCCCACATCGAGGGATGGCTACACCTTC
CASSPTSRDGYTF